The clone carrying this T cell receptor (beta chain) was observed at least ten times. Its cognate antigen is unknown. Researchers amplified the TCR beta CDR3 regions from RNA transcripts. In the first-round RT-PCR of the TCR CDR3, the HTBI primer set was used. TCRdb used MiXCR to reprocess the multiplex PCR reads, holding one entry per CDR3 protein. The repertoire holds roughly 500,000 distinct CDR3 sequences, with less than 25% as singletons. The germline V gene encodes CDR1 MNHEY and CDR2 SVGEGT. The CDR3 length is 15 residues. The V segment lost 6 bases and the J segment 4 bases; nucleotides outside the gene matches: 7. The sample comes from a study of T cells in Graves' hyperthyroidism and ophthalmopathy. Together with thyroid ultrasound, orbital computed tomography, serum thyroxine and TRAb, clinical symptoms were used for diagnoses. Study-level findings and limits: The blood repertoire included most of the expanded thyroid clonotypes above 0.001.

The chain recombines TRBV6-2 or TRBV6-3 with TRBJ1-2; 11 positions match TRBD1. This TCR was recovered from a woman aged 25 to 39 with Graves' ophthalmopathy. The specimen was blood. The CDR3 bases are TGTGCCAGCAGCCACCCCGGGACAGGGGGCTATGGCTACACCTTC. Translated: CASSHPGTGGYGYTF.